The present T cell receptor (beta chain) was sequenced within a study of shared clonotypes between healthy human individuals. A remark on this clone: The antigen remains undetermined.

Germline-derived CDR1 and CDR2 are SGHVS and FQNEAQ. V was pared by 1 base and J by 4 bases, with 17 bases between. The CDR3 is made up of 16 amino acids. The data were produced by immunoSEQ multiplex PCR, yet TCRdb's version contains in-frame clones alone and is incomplete. This sample has about 1.5 million clones, with roughly 96% found just once. Overall study findings and caveats: Few donors limited the genetic and exposure-history diversity represented. Relative to their counterparts shared across all four donors, non-shared clonotypes exhibited diminished generation probabilities.

The sample taken for sequencing was naive CD4+ T cells sorted from blood. Sample subset: CD45RA+ positively selected. The chain carries TRBV7-8 and TRBJ2-7; either TRBD1 or TRBD2 may supply D (5 bases each). This clonotype was sampled from a man between 25 and 39 years old in good health. CDR3 DNA: TGTGCCAGCAGCTTAGAGGGGACGAGCTACACATACGAGCAGTACTTC. This codes for CASSLEGTSYTYEQYF.